Listed here are 28 T cell receptor beta chains from one sample, sequenced in a study of T cells in women clearing cervical HPV infection. Some clones are missing from TCRdb's copy, which holds only in-frame ones; the method was immunoSEQ multiplex PCR. Its listing shows about 39,000 clones. Sequencing input: blood buffy coat. The receptors derive from a woman aged 18 to 75 with a cervical HPV16 infection that either progressed to CIN3+ or cleared (not recorded which).

As to this clone: The missing CDR3 end, 3 residues past where the read stops, is filled in from the germline J gene. The rearrangement uses TRBV14 and TRBJ2-5, with D perhaps TRBD1 (6 bases). Trimming removed 3 bases from V and 2 bases from J, with 16 bases in between. The CDR3 has 16 amino acids. Looked up from germline, CDR1 is SGHDN and CDR2 is FVKESK. CDR3 sequence reads: CASSQILTQGQETQYF. Partial CDR3 DNA: TGTGCCAGCAGCCAGATTCTGACCCAGGGGCAAGAGACC.

Notes on this clone: The read is 3 residues too short to cover the CDR3 end, so that end is filled in from the germline J gene. This chain connects TRBV7-3 to TRBJ1-2, with D maybe TRBD1 (5 bases). V was clipped by 6 bases and J by 0 bases, with 11 bases between them. Germline CDR1 SGHTA, CDR2 FQGTGA. This CDR3 region has 14 residues. CDR3: CASRYQGPNYGYTF. CDR3 DNA, as far as it was read: TGTGCCAGCAGATACCAGGGCCCTAACTATGGC.

To note about this clone: The read comes to an end 3 residues before the CDR3 does, leaving the germline J gene to fill in the end. This chain uses TRBV7-8 with TRBJ2-2, with a possible D match to TRBD1 (5 bases). This CDR3 region has 14 residues. Looked up from germline, CDR1 is SGHVS and CDR2 is FQNEAQ. The ends were cut back, 3 bases at V and 1 base at J, with 6 bases in the middle. The covered CDR3 bases are TGTGCCAGCAGCTTGGGGCGGAACACCGGGGAG. Translated: CASSLGRNTGE. The whole CDR3 region reads CASSLGRNTGELFF.

With regard to this clone: The DNA ends 3 residues before the CDR3 does, and the rest of the CDR3 is filled in from the germline J gene. V gene TRBV4-1 combines with J gene TRBJ2-5; 7 bases map to TRBD2. The V gene end was trimmed by 5 bases and the J gene end by 2 bases; junction bases not matched to a gene: 8. CDR1 and CDR2 (germline): MGHRA, YSYEKL. This CDR3 has 15 residues. The CDR3 protein is CASSIRDYIQETQYF. The CDR3 bases that were read are TGCGCCAGCAGCATCCGGGACTACATACAAGAGACC.

The sequenced CDR3 bases are TGTGCCAGTAGTATATCGAGACTAGCGGGATACAATGAG. Translating it yields CASSISRLAGYNE. In full, the CDR3 reads CASSISRLAGYNEQFF. V gene TRBV19 combines with J gene TRBJ2-1; 11 bases are shared with TRBD2. The observed sequence ends 3 residues before the CDR3 terminus, with the missing tail filled in from the germline J gene. Germline V gene lookup returns CDR1 LNHDA and CDR2 SQIVND (reference sequence). This CDR3 has 16 amino acids. The junction had 4 bases not matched to a gene; V was cut back by 2 bases and J by 4 bases.

About this clone: Sequencing ends 3 residues short of the CDR3 end; the germline J gene provides the rest. The V and J genes are TRBV19 and TRBJ2-2; D might be TRBD1 or TRBD2, each matching 5 bases. Deletions cut 2 bases from V and 7 bases from J, with 8 bases between. This CDR3 is built from 13 residues. Germline V gene lookup returns CDR1 LNHDA and CDR2 SQIVND (reference sequence). CDR3 DNA (partial): TGTGCCAGTAGTATATCGAGGGGCGGGGAG. Amino acids: CASSISRGGE. In full, the CDR3 is CASSISRGGELFF.

Details on this clone: The read halts 3 residues ahead of the CDR3 end, with the missing end drawn from the germline J gene. The J gene is TRBJ1-1, the V gene TRBV20-1, with D maybe TRBD1 (6 bases). V was clipped by 0 bases and J by 3 bases, with 14 bases between them. The germline gives CDR1 DFQATT, CDR2 SNEGSKA (reference sequence). This CDR3 is 15 amino acids long. The CDR3 sequence is CSARDGRGADTEAFF. CDR3 DNA, as far as it was read: TGCAGTGCTAGAGATGGTCGGGGGGCGGACACTGAA.

About this clone itself: The read halts 3 residues ahead of the CDR3 end, with the missing end drawn from the germline J gene. This chain joins TRBV5-1 and TRBJ2-7; 10 nucleotides align to TRBD1. Germline V gene lookup returns CDR1 SGHRS and CDR2 YFSETQ. J was trimmed by 6 bases and V by 1 base; bases with no gene match: 7. The CDR3 is 15 amino acids. The CDR3 region is CASSLYVGQGSEQYF. Partial CDR3 DNA: TGCGCCAGCAGCTTGTACGTGGGACAGGGGTCCGAG.

Remarks on this clone: The CDR3 is cut off 3 residues early in the read; its end comes from the germline J gene. The V gene is TRBV5-1, the J gene TRBJ1-5; a possible D gene is TRBD1 (6 bases). V was cut by 4 bases and J by 4 bases, with 15 bases left in between. This CDR3 has 15 amino acids. CDR1 SGHRS and CDR2 YFSETQ come from the germline V gene. The CDR3 reads CASSREGGGNQPQHF. CDR3 DNA (partial): TGCGCCAGCAGCCGGGAAGGGGGGGGTAATCAGCCC.

CDR3 in amino acids: CAWSVGSAGAFETQYF. CDR3 DNA, as far as it was read: TGTGCCTGGAGTGTAGGGTCGGCAGGGGCCTTTGAGACC. This chain links TRBV30 with TRBJ2-5, with D possibly matching TRBD1 (6 bases). The CDR3 goes on 3 residues after the read ends, and that part is filled in from the germline J gene. V lost 0 bases to trimming and J lost 5 bases, with 19 bases between them. The germline V gene has CDR1 GTSNPN and CDR2 SVGIG (reference sequence). The CDR3 runs to 16 residues.

As to this clone: The CDR3 end lies 3 residues beyond the end of the read and is filled in from the germline J gene. The V and J genes are TRBV7-3 and TRBJ2-1; TRBD2 agrees at 8 bases. The ends lost 2 bases at V and 3 bases at J; junction bases unmatched: 9. The germline V gene has CDR1 SGHTA and CDR2 FQGTGA. This CDR3 has 17 amino acids. CDR3 loop: CASSLLASAGGYNEQFF. The covered CDR3 bases are TGTGCCAGCAGCTTATTGGCAAGTGCGGGGGGCTACAATGAG. The variable domain in full, completed from reference TRBV7-3 and TRBJ2-1, reads GAGVSQTPSNKVTEKGKYVELRCDPISGHTALYWYRQSLGQGPEFLIYFQGTGAADDSGLPNDRFFAVRPEGSVSTLKIQRTERGDSAVYLCASSLLASAGGYNEQFFGPGTRLTVL.

A word on this clone: The read falls 3 residues short of the CDR3 end, and the missing part is taken from the germline J gene. J is TRBJ2-6 and V is TRBV11-2; TRBD2 might be the D (6 bases). Trimming pared 8 bases from V and 4 bases from J, leaving 15 bases between. There are 15 residues in the CDR3. CDR1 and CDR2 from the germline V gene are SGHAT and FQNNGV. The CDR3 reads CASSWRGAGANVLTF. The DNA read from the CDR3 is TGTGCCAGCTCCTGGAGGGGCGCCGGGGCCAACGTC.

Concerning this clone itself: Read coverage stops 3 residues before the CDR3 terminus; the germline J gene supplies the remainder. The chain is built from TRBV2 and TRBJ1-6; D uncertain. This CDR3 is built from 14 residues. Between the trimmed V and J ends, which lost 2 bases and 9 bases, there was a span of 11 bases. From germline, CDR1 is SNHLY and CDR2 FYNNEI. The DNA read from the CDR3 is TGTGCCAGCAGTGAACGCCGCTCCGGTTCACCC. It encodes CASSERRSGSP. The entire CDR3 is CASSERRSGSPLHF. The variable domain in full, with the rest retrieved from reference TRBV2 and TRBJ1-6, is EPEVTQTPSHQVTQMGQEVILRCVPISNHLYFYWYRQILGQKVEFLVSFYNNEISEKSEIFDDQFSVERPDGSNFTLKIRSTKLEDSAMYFCASSERRSGSPLHFGNGTRLTVT.

A remark on this clone: The CDR3 extends 3 residues past the end of the read, so its final part is completed from the germline J gene. The gene calls are TRBV20-1 and TRBJ2-7; 7 bases are a match to TRBD1. CDR1 and CDR2 (germline): DFQATT, SNEGSKA (reference sequence). The CDR3 covers 15 residues. The V gene end was trimmed by 6 bases and the J gene end by 0 bases; junction bases not matched to a gene: 11. The covered CDR3 bases are TGCAGTGCCTGGGACAGCAAGATAAGCTCCTACGAG. Protein product: CSAWDSKISSYE. The entire CDR3 is CSAWDSKISSYEQYF.

Concerning this clone: Read data end 3 residues before the CDR3 end; the end is taken from the germline J gene. J is TRBJ1-3 and V is TRBV11-3; D possibly corresponds to TRBD1 (5 bases). Per the germline V gene, CDR1 is SGHNT and CDR2 is YENEEA. There are 15 residues in the CDR3. Trimming stripped 5 bases from V and 3 bases from J, with 14 bases between. The CDR3 sequence is CASSPTGAGGNTIYF. CDR3 bases read: TGTGCCAGCAGCCCCACAGGTGCCGGTGGAAACACC.

Note on this clone: The sequence runs out 3 residues before the end of the CDR3; the remainder is reconstructed from the germline J gene. This chain links TRBV7-9 with TRBJ2-2, with 8 bases identical to TRBD1. V dropped 6 bases and J dropped 5; count of bases not matched to a gene: 8. CDR1 SEHNR and CDR2 FQNEAQ come from the germline V gene (reference sequence). The length of the CDR3 is 15 residues. Incomplete CDR3 DNA: TGTGCCAGCAGTTTCACAGGGGGTTATACCGGGGAG. Residues: CASSFTGGYTGE. In full, the CDR3 reads CASSFTGGYTGELFF.

To note about this clone: The read ends 3 residues before the CDR3 terminus; that terminus is restored from the germline J gene. J is TRBJ1-2 and V is TRBV19, with D tentatively TRBD1 (5 bases). Germline V lookup: CDR1 LNHDA, CDR2 SQIVND (reference sequence). The length of the CDR3 is 11 residues. This chain's CDR3 is CASRQGGGYTF. Incomplete CDR3 DNA: TGTGCCAGTAGGCAGGGTGGAGGC.

In the case of this clone: The missing CDR3 end, 3 residues past where the read stops, is filled in from the germline J gene. This chain joins TRBV4-1 and TRBJ2-2; 8 nucleotides line up with TRBD2. CDR3 size: 16 residues. Germline lookup yields CDR1 MGHRA and CDR2 YSYEKL. V shed 4 bases and J 1 base; nucleotides not matched to a gene: 5. Incomplete CDR3 DNA: TGCGCCAGCAGCCGACGGGGGGGAGAGAACACCGGGGAG. Translated: CASSRRGGENTGE. The CDR3 in its entirety is CASSRRGGENTGELFF.

Remarks on this clone: From the germline J gene comes the end of the CDR3, since the read stops 3 residues before it. This chain joins TRBV2 and TRBJ1-6, with 7 bases fitting TRBD1. V lost 6 bases to trimming and J lost 0 bases; unmatched junction nucleotides: 2. The CDR3 sequence is 15 residues long. The V gene's germline CDR1 is SNHLY and CDR2 FYNNEI. The covered CDR3 bases are TGTGCCAGCAGGGGACAGAGCTCCTATAATTCACCC. Protein product: CASRGQSSYNSP. The entire CDR3 sequence reads CASRGQSSYNSPLHF.

Comment on this clone: The read ends 3 residues shy of where the CDR3 ends; the end is completed using the germline J gene. V gene TRBV29-1 combines with J gene TRBJ2-1; TRBD1 matches 9 bases. This CDR3 spans 14 amino acids. Germline CDR1 SQVTM, CDR2 ANQGSEA. V lost 6 bases and J lost 4; bases outside the gene matches: 7. The CDR3 DNA, read in part, is TGCAGCGTAGTAAGACAGGGGGGATACAATGAG. This gives the protein CSVVRQGGYNE. The entire CDR3 sequence reads CSVVRQGGYNEQFF.

This clone is called medium-sized (0.01 to 0.1%) based on its frequency. The CDR3 end falls 3 residues outside the read, so it is completed with the germline J gene. The rearrangement links TRBV7-3 to TRBJ1-6, with TRBD1 matching over 7 bases. Trimming removed 5 bases from V and 6 bases from J; junction bases left unmatched: 13. The CDR3 is 17 amino acids. CDR1 and CDR2 (germline): SGHTA, FQGTGA. CDR3 in amino acids: CASSTALTQGRNSPLHF. CDR3 DNA, as far as it was read: TGTGCCAGCAGCACAGCCCTAACACAGGGGCGTAATTCACCC. The full variable domain, completed using reference TRBV7-3 and TRBJ1-6, is GAGVSQTPSNKVTEKGKYVELRCDPISGHTALYWYRQSLGQGPEFLIYFQGTGAADDSGLPNDRFFAVRPEGSVSTLKIQRTERGDSAVYLCASSTALTQGRNSPLHFGNGTRLTVT.

To note about this clone: The CDR3 goes on 3 residues after the read ends, and that part is filled in from the germline J gene. The chain links TRBV5-1 to TRBJ2-1; D is ambiguous. The CDR3 length is 12 residues. Germline CDR1 is SGHRS and CDR2 is YFSETQ. V was pared by 4 bases and J by 6 bases, with 8 bases between. The sequenced CDR3 bases are TGCGCCAGCAGCATAGATGGCAATGAG. Protein: CASSIDGNE. The CDR3 in full is CASSIDGNEQFF.

With respect to this clone: The sequence runs out 3 residues before the end of the CDR3; the remainder is reconstructed from the germline J gene. V usage is TRBV6-1 and J usage is TRBJ1-5; the D gene is possibly TRBD1 (5 bases). V was cut by 3 bases and J by 2 bases, with 11 bases left in between. The CDR3 extends over 15 amino acids. The germline V gene has CDR1 MNHNS and CDR2 SASEGT. The CDR3 DNA, read in part, is TGTGCCAGCAGTGACGTGGGAGGGGGCAATCAGCCC. Translation: CASSDVGGGNQP. The full CDR3 reads CASSDVGGGNQPQHF.

Concerning this clone: The missing CDR3 end, 3 residues past where the read stops, is filled in from the germline J gene. V is TRBV12-3 or TRBV12-4 and J is TRBJ2-2; possible D gene TRBD1, 6 bases. Deletions cut 6 bases from V and 0 bases from J, with 8 bases between. This CDR3 contains 14 residues. CDR3 DNA (partial): TGTGCCAGCAGGGGGACACCGAACACCGGGGAG. It is translated as CASRGTPNTGE. The entire CDR3 is CASRGTPNTGELFF.

Regarding this clone: The read ends 3 residues before the CDR3 terminus; that terminus is restored from the germline J gene. The V and J genes are TRBV20-1 and TRBJ2-7, with 14 bases fitting TRBD2. Germline lookup yields CDR1 DFQATT and CDR2 SNEGSKA (reference sequence). This CDR3 contains 13 residues. The V gene end was trimmed by 5 bases and the J gene end by 5 bases; junction bases not matched to a gene: 2. The CDR3 DNA, read in part, is TGCAGTGCTCGACTAGCGGGGGGGAACGAG. Encoded protein: CSARLAGGNE. In full, the CDR3 is CSARLAGGNEQYF.

A word on this clone: The CDR3 extends 3 residues past the end of the read, so its final part is completed from the germline J gene. The chain has TRBV15 and TRBJ2-1, with 12 bases aligning to TRBD2. Trimming removed 5 bases from V and 7 bases from J; junction bases left unmatched: 6. This CDR3 comprises 15 residues. CDR1 is LNHNV, CDR2 YYDKDF, per germline (reference sequence). The CDR3 sequence: CATSYTSGGKNEQFF. The CDR3 bases that were read are TGTGCCACCAGCTATACTAGCGGGGGGAAAAATGAG. Using reference TRBV15 and TRBJ2-1 for the parts outside the CDR3, the full variable domain is DAMVIQNPRYQVTQFGKPVTLSCSQTLNHNVMYWYQQKSSQAPKLLFHYYDKDFNNEADTPDNFQSRRPNTSFCFLDIRSPGLGDTAMYLCATSYTSGGKNEQFFGPGTRLTVL.

As for this clone: The read comes to an end 3 residues before the CDR3 does, leaving the germline J gene to fill in the end. The J gene is TRBJ2-6, the V gene TRBV29-1, with TRBD1 identical over 7 bases. There are 14 residues in the CDR3. Losses at the gene ends were 6 bases for V and 2 bases for J; bases not matched to a gene: 4. The germline V gene encodes CDR1 SQVTM and CDR2 ANQGSEA. This chain's CDR3 is CSVRQGAGANVLTF. The part of the CDR3 DNA that was read is TGCAGCGTACGACAGGGCGCTGGGGCCAACGTC.

Partial CDR3 DNA: TGTGCCAGCAGTGAAGAAGGGGTTCTACCTGGAAACACC. This encodes CASSEEGVLPGNT. The entire CDR3 protein is CASSEEGVLPGNTIYF. The chain links TRBV6-1 to TRBJ1-3, with D perhaps matching TRBD1 (5 bases). With the read ending 3 residues before the CDR3 end, the germline J gene is used to fill in that end. Germline V gene sequence: CDR1 MNHNS, CDR2 SASEGT. The CDR3 runs to 16 residues. The germline V and J ends were trimmed by 1 base and 2 bases, with 12 bases remaining between them.